The 15 T cell receptor beta chains presented below share a single source sample, sequenced in a study of blood T cell repertoires in COVID-19 (dated by TCRdb to about 2020). Library preparation used the immunoSEQ multiplex PCR assay. Entries here come from immuneACCESS through TCRdb and include only in-frame sequences with V and J called. Some clones fail to appear in such tables; in the studies checked, an unresolved V gene covers under half of the shortfall, and the cause of the remainder is unknown. The table for this sample lists tens of thousands of clones; approximately 91% of them were counted only once. In total, the top ten clones hold roughly 5% of the sample. Input material: peripheral blood. These receptors came from a man aged 60 to 75 with COVID-19, enrolled during active disease.

The chain recombines TRBV27 with TRBJ2-7; TRBD1 is a possible D gene (6 bases). The CDR3 length is 16 residues. With 5 bases removed from V and 4 bases from J, the gap between germline ends came to 21 bases. CDR1 is MNHEY, CDR2 SMNVEV, per germline (reference sequence). CDR3 region: CASSPLTGSQRYEQYF. As DNA, the CDR3 is TGTGCCAGCAGTCCGTTAACAGGGTCGCAACGGTACGAGCAGTACTTC.

This rearrangement joins TRBV9 to TRBJ1-2, with 11 bases that match TRBD1. The germline gives CDR1 SGDLS, CDR2 YYNGEE. After removal of 5 bases from V and 4 bases from J, the junction contained 7 bases not matched to a gene. The CDR3 has 15 residues. CDR3 protein: CASSPGQGVFYGYTF. The CDR3 nucleotides read TGTGCCAGCAGTCCGGGACAGGGGGTCTTCTATGGCTACACCTTC.

The chain combines TRBV29-1 with TRBJ1-1; D might be TRBD1 (6 bases). V was cut by 5 bases and J by 1 base, with 14 bases left in between. In germline, CDR1 is SQVTM, CDR2 ANQGSEA. The CDR3 spans 14 residues. The DNA of the CDR3 is TGCAGCGTTTTTCCCCGGGACAAGAACACTGAAGCTTTCTTT. Protein sequence: CSVFPRDKNTEAFF.

The chain couples TRBV2 to TRBJ2-2, with TRBD2 matching 7 bases. V lost 7 bases and J lost 4; bases outside the gene matches: 6. Germline CDR1 is SNHLY and CDR2 is FYNNEI. The CDR3 is 14 residues long. CDR3 region: CASIAGVVTGELFF. Here the CDR3 DNA reads TGTGCCAGCATTGCGGGAGTGGTCACCGGGGAGCTGTTTTTT. Full variable domain (outside the CDR3, taken from reference TRBV2 and TRBJ2-2): EPEVTQTPSHQVTQMGQEVILRCVPISNHLYFYWYRQILGQKVEFLVSFYNNEISEKSEIFDDQFSVERPDGSNFTLKIRSTKLEDSAMYFCASIAGVVTGELFFGEGSRLTVL.

The rearrangement joins TRBV10-3 to TRBJ2-7; possibly TRBD1 for D (5 bases). This CDR3 has 13 residues. Per the germline V gene, CDR1 is ENHRY and CDR2 is SYGVKD. The V and J ends lost 10 bases and 2 bases respectively, with 15 bases between them. The CDR3 protein is CATPQGPPYEQYF. DNA for the CDR3: TGTGCCACCCCGCAGGGCCCCCCCTACGAGCAGTACTTC.

The J gene is TRBJ2-1, the V gene TRBV4-1; D remains unclear. V was clipped by 2 bases and J by 0 bases, with 8 bases between them. The CDR3 totals 15 residues. Looked up from germline, CDR1 is MGHRA and CDR2 is YSYEKL. Here the CDR3 reads CASSQLQTSYNEQFF. The CDR3 coding sequence is TGCGCCAGCAGCCAATTACAGACCTCCTACAATGAGCAGTTCTTC.

The chain couples TRBV3-1 (or the pseudogene TRBV3-2) to TRBJ2-5; TRBD1 aligns across 7 bases. CDR3 size: 12 residues. V shed 6 bases and J 7 bases; nucleotides not matched to a gene: 5. The germline V gene encodes CDR1 LGHDT and CDR2 YNNKEL (reference sequence). The CDR3 protein is CASSLTGMTQYF. For the CDR3, the DNA is TGTGCCAGCAGTCTGACAGGGATGACCCAGTACTTC.

The chain combines TRBV11-2 with TRBJ1-5; D may be TRBD1 (5 bases). The CDR3 runs to 14 residues. Trimming pared 5 bases from V and 2 bases from J, leaving 10 bases between. In germline, CDR1 is SGHAT, CDR2 FQNNGV. CDR3 bases: TGTGCCAGCAGCCTTGGGACTGGCAATCAGCCCCAGCATTTT. It is translated as CASSLGTGNQPQHF.

The V gene is TRBV3-1 (or the pseudogene TRBV3-2), the J gene TRBJ2-7, with D possibly matching TRBD1 (6 bases). Germline V gives CDR1 LGHDT, CDR2 YNNKEL (reference sequence). The V end lost 1 base, the J end lost 2 bases, and 12 bases lay between the germline ends. CDR3 length: 15 amino acids. This chain's CDR3 is CASSQGQDPTYEQYF. CDR3 nucleotides: TGTGCCAGCAGCCAAGGACAGGACCCCACCTACGAGCAGTACTTC.

This clone was recorded only once. The V call is TRBV14, the J call TRBJ2-3, with 7 positions matching TRBD1. V lost 5 bases and J lost 6; bases outside the gene matches: 11. Germline lookup yields CDR1 SGHDN and CDR2 FVKESK. The CDR3 length is 15 residues. CDR3 protein: CASSTRQGAGDTQYF. CDR3 nucleotides: TGTGCCAGCAGCACGCGACAGGGCGCCGGGGATACGCAGTATTTT.

This clone appeared a few times. This chain joins TRBV7-9 and TRBJ2-4; the match to TRBD1 covers 10 bases. Trimming took 5 bases from V and 3 from J; bases not matched to a gene: 4. The CDR3 contains 15 residues. Germline values: CDR1 SEHNR, CDR2 FQNEAQ (reference sequence). DNA of the CDR3: TGTGCCAGCAGCCCCGGGACAGGGGACAAAAACATTCAGTACTTC. Translating it yields CASSPGTGDKNIQYF.

The chain combines TRBV19 with TRBJ2-2, with a weak D call TRBD2 (6 bases). CDR1 and CDR2 (germline): LNHDA, SQIVND (reference sequence). V lost 3 bases and J lost 4, with 9 bases in between. The CDR3 covers 14 residues. The CDR3 loop reads CASSIRGSTGELFF. As DNA, the CDR3 is TGTGCCAGTAGTATCCGGGGGAGCACCGGGGAGCTGTTTTTT.

The rearrangement links TRBV18 to TRBJ2-2, with TRBD1 identical over 8 bases. The ends lost 3 bases at V and 6 bases at J; junction bases unmatched: 6. The germline V gene has CDR1 KGHSH and CDR2 LQKENI. This CDR3 region has 15 residues. DNA for the CDR3: TGTGCCAGCTCACCTTTCCAGGGGGCTGCCGGGGAGCTGTTTTTT. Translation: CASSPFQGAAGELFF.

The rearrangement links TRBV7-9 to TRBJ2-7; 8 bases fit TRBD1. CDR1 and CDR2 from the germline V gene are SEHNR and FQNEAQ (reference sequence). This CDR3 has 16 residues. The V segment lost 1 base and the J segment 2 bases; nucleotides outside the gene matches: 7. The CDR3 nucleotides are TGTGCCAGCAGCTTAGGGTCGGGACAGGTCCCCTACGAGCAGTACTTC. Translating it yields CASSLGSGQVPYEQYF. The full variable domain, with the rest looked up from reference TRBV7-9 and TRBJ2-7, is DTGVSQNPRHKITKRGQNVTFRCDPISEHNRLYWYRQTLGQGPEFLTYFQNEAQLEKSRLLSDRFSAERPKGSFSTLEIQRTEQGDSAMYLCASSLGSGQVPYEQYFGPGTRLTVT.

This chain joins TRBV2 and TRBJ2-4, with 13 nucleotides matching TRBD2. Germline values: CDR1 SNHLY, CDR2 FYNNEI. The ends lost 6 bases at V and 1 base at J; junction bases unmatched: 3. This CDR3 spans 16 amino acids. CDR3 bases: TGTGCCAGCAGGGGACTAGCGGGAATGGCCAAAAACATTCAGTACTTC. Encoded protein: CASRGLAGMAKNIQYF.